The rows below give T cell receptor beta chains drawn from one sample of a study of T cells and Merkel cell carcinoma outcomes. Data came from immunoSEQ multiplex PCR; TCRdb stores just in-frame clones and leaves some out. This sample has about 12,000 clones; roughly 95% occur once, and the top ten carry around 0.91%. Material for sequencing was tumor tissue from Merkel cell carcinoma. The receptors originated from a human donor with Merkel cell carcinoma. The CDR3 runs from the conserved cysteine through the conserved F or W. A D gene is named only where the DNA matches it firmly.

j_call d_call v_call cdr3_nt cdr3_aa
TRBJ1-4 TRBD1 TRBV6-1 TGTGCCAGCAGTCCACAGGGGAATAATGAAAAACTGTTTTTT CASSPQGNNEKLFF
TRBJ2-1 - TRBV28 TGTGCCAGCACTCTATACCGTACCTCTTACAATGAGCAGTTCTTC CASTLYRTSYNEQFF
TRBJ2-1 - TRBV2 TGTGCCAGCCGTAGGACCCGATACAATGAGCAGTTCTTC CASRRTRYNEQFF
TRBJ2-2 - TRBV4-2 TGTGCCAGCAGCCAAGGACCGGGGGACACCGGGGAGCTGTTTTTT CASSQGPGDTGELFF
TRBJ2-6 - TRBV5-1 TGCGCCAGCAGCTTGGAGGGGCCTGGGGCCAACGTCCTGACTTTC CASSLEGPGANVLTF
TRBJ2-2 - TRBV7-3 TGTGCCAGCAGCTTACTGCCTCCTGGAAACACCGGGGAGCTGTTTTTT CASSLLPPGNTGELFF
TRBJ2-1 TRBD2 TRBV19 TGTGCCGCGAGCGGGAGGTTGTACAATGAGCAGTTCTTC CAASGRLYNEQFF
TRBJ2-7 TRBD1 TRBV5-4 TGTGCCAGCAGCCTCACAGGGGCCCTCGGGCAGTACTTC CASSLTGALGQYF
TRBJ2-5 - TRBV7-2 TGTGCCAGCAGCTTAGCGGGAAGGTTAGGGGAGACCCAGTACTTC CASSLAGRLGETQYF
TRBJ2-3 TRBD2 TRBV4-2 TGTGCCAGCAGCCAAGTCCAGCGGGATACAGATACGCAGTATTTT CASSQVQRDTDTQYF
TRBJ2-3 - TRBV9 TGTGCCAGCAGCTATGGCAGCACAGATACGCAGTATTTT CASSYGSTDTQYF
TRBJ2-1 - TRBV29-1 TGCAGCGTTGAAGGACAGAGCACCTGGGTGGTAGGCAATGAGCAGTTCTTC CSVEGQSTWVVGNEQFF
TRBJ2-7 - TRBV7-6 TGTGCCAGCAGCTTAGGAAGTCCATCTAGCTCCTCGCACGAGCAGTACTTC CASSLGSPSSSSHEQYF
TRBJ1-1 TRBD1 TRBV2 TGTGCCAGCATACTCAGGGGGCAGAACACTGAAGCTTTCTTT CASILRGQNTEAFF
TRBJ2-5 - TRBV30 TGTGCCTGGAGGCCTAAAGGGGAGGTTCGGGAGACCCAGTACTTC CAWRPKGEVRETQYF
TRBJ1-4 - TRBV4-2 TGTGCCAGCAGCCAAGATTGGGGTGCCCAGGAAAAACTGTTTTTT CASSQDWGAQEKLFF
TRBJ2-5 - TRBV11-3 TGTGCCAGCAGCTTAGCGGGGAACCAAGAGACCCAGTACTTC CASSLAGNQETQYF
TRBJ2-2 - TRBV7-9 TGTGCCAGCAGCCCGGCGGGATCGAGAAACACCGGGGAGCTGTTTTTT CASSPAGSRNTGELFF
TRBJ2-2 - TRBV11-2 TGTGCCAGCAGCTACGTGACAGGAGGGGCCGGGGAGCTGTTTTTT CASSYVTGGAGELFF
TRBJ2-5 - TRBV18 TGTGCCAGCTCACCGGGACATCAACAAGAGACCCAGTACTTC CASSPGHQQETQYF